This T cell receptor beta chain appears in the sequencing data of a study of neurological immune-mediated disorders. Findings of the study overall: HTLV-1-associated myelopathy displayed the greatest TCR clonal expansion, and multiple sclerosis exhibited the smallest, lower than that of healthy controls.

Synthesis of cDNA used 5'RACE (with 10-nucleotide random UMIs). TCRdb called the 5' RACE reads again in MiXCR, with one record for every CDR3 protein. Here the sample spans roughly 30,000 distinct CDR3 sequences, 6.6% being singletons. In germline, CDR1 is SGHRS, CDR2 YFSETQ. V was trimmed by 3 bases and J by 1 base, leaving 14 bases between them. This CDR3 contains 16 residues. This clonotype appeared many times. Its antigen is currently unknown. 2 million unsorted PBMCs were stored in RNAlater at -80 °C before RNA extraction. The chain couples TRBV5-1 to TRBJ2-1, with D maybe TRBD1 (5 bases). Sequenced material: PBMCs. The origin of this receptor is a woman aged 45-65 years in good health. The DNA of the CDR3 is TGCGCCAGCAGCTGGACGCCAGGGCGTTCCTACAATGAGCAGTTCTTC. This encodes CASSWTPGRSYNEQFF.